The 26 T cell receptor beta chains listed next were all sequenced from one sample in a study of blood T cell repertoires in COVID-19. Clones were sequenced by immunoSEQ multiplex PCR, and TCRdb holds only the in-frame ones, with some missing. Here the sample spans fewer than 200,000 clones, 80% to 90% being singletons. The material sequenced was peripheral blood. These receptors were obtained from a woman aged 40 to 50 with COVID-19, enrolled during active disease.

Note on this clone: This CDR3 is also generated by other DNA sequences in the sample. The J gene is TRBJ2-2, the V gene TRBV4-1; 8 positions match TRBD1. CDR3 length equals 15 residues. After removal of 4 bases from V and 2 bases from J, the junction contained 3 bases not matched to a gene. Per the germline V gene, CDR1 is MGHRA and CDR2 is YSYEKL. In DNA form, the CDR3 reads TGCGCCAGCAGCCCCGGACAGGGTAACACCGGGGAGCTGTTTTTT. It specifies CASSPGQGNTGELFF.

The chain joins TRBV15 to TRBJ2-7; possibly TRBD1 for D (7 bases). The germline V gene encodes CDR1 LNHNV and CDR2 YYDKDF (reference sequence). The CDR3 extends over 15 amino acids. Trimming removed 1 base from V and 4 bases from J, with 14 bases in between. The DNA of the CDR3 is TGTGCCACCAGCAGAGGCGGGACAGATCTATACGAGCAGTACGTC. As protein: CATSRGGTDLYEQYV.

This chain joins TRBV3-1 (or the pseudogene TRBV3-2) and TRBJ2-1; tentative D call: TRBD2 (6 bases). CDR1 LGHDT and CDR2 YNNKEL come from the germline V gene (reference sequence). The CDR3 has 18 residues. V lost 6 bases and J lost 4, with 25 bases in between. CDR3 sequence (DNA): TGTGCCAGCAGTTACTCAGGGCAGGCGACTAGGTTTTACAATGAGCAGTTCTTC. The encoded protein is CASSYSGQATRFYNEQFF.

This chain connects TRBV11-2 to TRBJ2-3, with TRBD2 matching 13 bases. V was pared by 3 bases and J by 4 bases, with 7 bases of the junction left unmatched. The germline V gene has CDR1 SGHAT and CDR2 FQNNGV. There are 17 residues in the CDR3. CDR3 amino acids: CASSFTLAGGLPDTQYF. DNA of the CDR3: TGTGCCAGCAGCTTCACACTAGCGGGGGGGCTACCAGATACGCAGTATTTT. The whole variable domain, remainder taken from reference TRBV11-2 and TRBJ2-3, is EAGVAQSPRYKIIEKRQSVAFWCNPISGHATLYWYQQILGQGPKLLIQFQNNGVVDDSQLPKDRFSAERLKGVDSTLKIQPAKLEDSAVYLCASSFTLAGGLPDTQYFGPGTRLTVL.

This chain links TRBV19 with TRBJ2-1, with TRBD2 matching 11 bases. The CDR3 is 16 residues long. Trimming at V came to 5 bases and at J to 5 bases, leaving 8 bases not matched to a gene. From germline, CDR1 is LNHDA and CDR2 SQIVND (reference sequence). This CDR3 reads CASSLAGTSGNNEQFF. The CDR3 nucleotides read TGTGCCAGTAGTTTGGCCGGGACTAGCGGAAACAATGAGCAGTTCTTC.

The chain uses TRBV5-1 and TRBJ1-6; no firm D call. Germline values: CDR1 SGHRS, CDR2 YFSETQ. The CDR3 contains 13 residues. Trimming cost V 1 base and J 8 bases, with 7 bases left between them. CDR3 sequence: CASSLISDSPLHF. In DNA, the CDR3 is TGCGCCAGCAGCTTGATCTCCGATTCACCCCTCCACTTT.

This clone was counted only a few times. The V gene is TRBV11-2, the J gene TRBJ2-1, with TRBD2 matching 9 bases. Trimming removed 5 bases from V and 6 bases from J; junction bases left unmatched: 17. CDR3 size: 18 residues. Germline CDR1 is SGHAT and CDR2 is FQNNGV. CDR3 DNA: TGTGCCAGCAGCCACGTGTCGGGAGCGGGGGGCCCCCTCAATGAGCAGTTCTTC. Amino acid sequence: CASSHVSGAGGPLNEQFF.

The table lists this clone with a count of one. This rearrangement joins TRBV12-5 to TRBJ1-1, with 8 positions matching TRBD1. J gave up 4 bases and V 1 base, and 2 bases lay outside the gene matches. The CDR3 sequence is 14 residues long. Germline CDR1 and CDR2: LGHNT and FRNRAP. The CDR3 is CASGLATGGTEAFF. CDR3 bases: TGTGCTAGTGGTTTGGCAACAGGGGGCACTGAAGCTTTCTTT.

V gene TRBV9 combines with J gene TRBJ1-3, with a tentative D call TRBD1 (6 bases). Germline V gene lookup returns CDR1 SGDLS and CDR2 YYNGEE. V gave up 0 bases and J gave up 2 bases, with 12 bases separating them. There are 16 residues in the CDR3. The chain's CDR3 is CASSVDTGSAGNTIYF. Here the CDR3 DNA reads TGTGCCAGCAGCGTAGACACAGGGTCAGCTGGAAACACCATATATTTT.

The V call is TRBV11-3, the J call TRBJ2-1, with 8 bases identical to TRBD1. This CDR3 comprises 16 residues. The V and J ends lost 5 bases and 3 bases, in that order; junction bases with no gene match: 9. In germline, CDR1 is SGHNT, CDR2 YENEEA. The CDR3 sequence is CASSLRGQGFYNEQFF. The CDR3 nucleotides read TGTGCCAGCAGCCTCCGAGGACAGGGATTCTACAATGAGCAGTTCTTC.

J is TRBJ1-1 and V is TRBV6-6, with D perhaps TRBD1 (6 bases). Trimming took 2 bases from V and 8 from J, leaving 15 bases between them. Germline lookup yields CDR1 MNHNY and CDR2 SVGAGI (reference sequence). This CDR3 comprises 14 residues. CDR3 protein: CASSYDGTGGEAFF. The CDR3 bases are TGTGCCAGCAGTTACGACGGGACGGGGGGCGAAGCTTTCTTT.

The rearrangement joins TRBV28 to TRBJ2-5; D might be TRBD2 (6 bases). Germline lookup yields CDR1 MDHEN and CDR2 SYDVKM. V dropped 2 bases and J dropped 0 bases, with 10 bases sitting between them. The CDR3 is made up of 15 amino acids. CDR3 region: CASSLITSHQETQYF. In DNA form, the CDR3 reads TGTGCCAGCAGTTTAATTACTAGCCACCAAGAGACCCAGTACTTC.

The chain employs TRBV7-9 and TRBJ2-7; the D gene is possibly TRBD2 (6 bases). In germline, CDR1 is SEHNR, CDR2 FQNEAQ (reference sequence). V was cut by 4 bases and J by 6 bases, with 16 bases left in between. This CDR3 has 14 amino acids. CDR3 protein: CASSSGLRPAEQYF. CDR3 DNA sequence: TGTGCCAGCAGCTCGGGACTCCGTCCCGCCGAGCAGTACTTC.

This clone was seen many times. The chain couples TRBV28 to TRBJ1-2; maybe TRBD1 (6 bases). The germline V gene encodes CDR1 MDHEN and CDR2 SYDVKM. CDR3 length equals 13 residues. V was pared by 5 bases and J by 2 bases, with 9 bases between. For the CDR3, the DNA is TGTGCCAGCAGTATTACAGGGAACTATGGCTACACCTTC. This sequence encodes CASSITGNYGYTF.

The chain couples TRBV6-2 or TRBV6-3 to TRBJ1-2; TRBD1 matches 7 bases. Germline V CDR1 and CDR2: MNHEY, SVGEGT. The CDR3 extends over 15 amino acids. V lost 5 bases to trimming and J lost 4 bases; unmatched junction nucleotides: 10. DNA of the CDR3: TGTGCCAGCAGTAAACAGGGGCGAGGTAGCTATGGCTACACCTTC. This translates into CASSKQGRGSYGYTF.

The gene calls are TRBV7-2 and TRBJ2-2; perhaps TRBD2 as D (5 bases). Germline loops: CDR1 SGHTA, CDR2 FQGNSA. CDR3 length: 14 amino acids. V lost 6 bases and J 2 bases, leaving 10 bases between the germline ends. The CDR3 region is CASSRDRNTGELFF. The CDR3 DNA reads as TGTGCCAGCAGTCGGGATCGAAACACCGGGGAGCTGTTTTTT.

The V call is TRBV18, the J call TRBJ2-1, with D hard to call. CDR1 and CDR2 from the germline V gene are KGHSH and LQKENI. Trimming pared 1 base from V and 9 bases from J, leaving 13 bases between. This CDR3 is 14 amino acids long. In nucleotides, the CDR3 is TGTGCCAGCTCACCACAGCACAGTACAACTGAGCAGTTCTTC. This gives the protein CASSPQHSTTEQFF.

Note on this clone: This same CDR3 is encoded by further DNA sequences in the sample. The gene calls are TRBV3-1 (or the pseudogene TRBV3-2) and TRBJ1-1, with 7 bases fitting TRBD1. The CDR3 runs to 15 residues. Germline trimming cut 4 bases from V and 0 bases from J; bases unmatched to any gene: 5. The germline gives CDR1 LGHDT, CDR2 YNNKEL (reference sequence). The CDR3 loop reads CASSPPGQLNTEAFF. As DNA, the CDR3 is TGTGCCAGCAGCCCGCCGGGACAGCTGAACACTGAAGCTTTCTTT.

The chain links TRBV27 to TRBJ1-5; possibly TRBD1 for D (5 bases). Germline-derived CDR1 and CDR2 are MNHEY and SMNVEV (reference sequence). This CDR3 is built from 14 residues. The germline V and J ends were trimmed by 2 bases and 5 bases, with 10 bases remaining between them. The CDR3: CASSLVGADQPQHF. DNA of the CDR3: TGTGCCAGCAGTTTAGTAGGGGCCGATCAGCCCCAGCATTTT.

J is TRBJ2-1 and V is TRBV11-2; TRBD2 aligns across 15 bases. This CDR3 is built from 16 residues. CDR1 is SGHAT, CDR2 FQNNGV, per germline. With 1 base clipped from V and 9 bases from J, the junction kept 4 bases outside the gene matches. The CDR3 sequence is CASSLGTSGGAVEQFF. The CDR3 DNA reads TGTGCCAGCAGCTTAGGGACTAGCGGGGGGGCCGTTGAGCAGTTCTTC.

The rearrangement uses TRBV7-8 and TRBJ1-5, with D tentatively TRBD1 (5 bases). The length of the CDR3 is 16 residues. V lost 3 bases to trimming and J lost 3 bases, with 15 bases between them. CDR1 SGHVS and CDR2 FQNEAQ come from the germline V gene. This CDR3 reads CASSLEGHGNNQPQHF. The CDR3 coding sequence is TGTGCCAGCAGCTTGGAGGGGCATGGGAACAATCAGCCCCAGCATTTT.

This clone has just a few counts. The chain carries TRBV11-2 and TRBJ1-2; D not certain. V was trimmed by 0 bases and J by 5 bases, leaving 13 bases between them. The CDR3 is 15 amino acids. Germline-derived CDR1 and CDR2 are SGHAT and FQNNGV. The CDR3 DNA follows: TGTGCCAGCAGCTTAGATCAGGTCGTCCGATATGGCTACACCTTC. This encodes CASSLDQVVRYGYTF.

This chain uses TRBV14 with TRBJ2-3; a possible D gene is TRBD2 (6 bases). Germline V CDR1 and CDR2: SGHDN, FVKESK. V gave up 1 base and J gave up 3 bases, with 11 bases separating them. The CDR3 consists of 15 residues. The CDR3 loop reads CASSQVIGRTDTQYF. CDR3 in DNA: TGTGCCAGCAGCCAAGTCATAGGGAGGACAGATACGCAGTATTTT.

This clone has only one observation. The CDR3 loop reads CASAAVGNTEAFF. In nucleotides, the CDR3 is TGTGCCAGCGCGGCCGTGGGGAACACTGAAGCTTTCTTT. This chain connects TRBV6-5 to TRBJ1-1, with D unresolved. The CDR3 runs to 13 residues. The germline V and J ends were trimmed by 8 bases and 1 base, with 11 bases remaining between them. CDR1 MNHEY and CDR2 SVGAGI come from the germline V gene.

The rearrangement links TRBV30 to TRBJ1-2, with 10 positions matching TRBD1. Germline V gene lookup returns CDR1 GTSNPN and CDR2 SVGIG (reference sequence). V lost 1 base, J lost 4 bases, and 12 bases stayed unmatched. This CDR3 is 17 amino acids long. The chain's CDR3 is CAWSAPWAGQGSYGYTF. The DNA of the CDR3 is TGTGCCTGGAGTGCTCCCTGGGCGGGACAGGGGAGCTATGGCTACACCTTC.

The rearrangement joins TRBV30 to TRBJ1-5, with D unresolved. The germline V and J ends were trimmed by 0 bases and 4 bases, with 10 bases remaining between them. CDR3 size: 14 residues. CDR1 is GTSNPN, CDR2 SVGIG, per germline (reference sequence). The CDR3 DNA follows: TGTGCCTGGAGTGTATCCACAGTAAATCAGCCCCAGCATTTT. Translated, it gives CAWSVSTVNQPQHF.